The 18 T cell receptor beta chains below come from one sample, sequenced in a study of blood T cell repertoires in COVID-19. The assay was immunoSEQ multiplex PCR, and TCRdb's table has in-frame clones only and misses some. The sample yields roughly 150,000 clones, around 84% seen once. The sequenced sample was peripheral blood. Receptor source: an elderly woman with acute or convalescent COVID-19.

Only a few counts were recorded for this clone. The V and J genes are TRBV7-8 and TRBJ1-3; D unclear. V was clipped by 0 bases and J by 10 bases, with 22 bases between them. This CDR3 is built from 17 residues. In germline, CDR1 is SGHVS, CDR2 FQNEAQ. The CDR3 sequence is CASSLAVLRVAAKTIYF. DNA of the CDR3: TGTGCCAGCAGCTTAGCGGTTCTACGAGTAGCCGCGAAGACCATATATTTT.

This CDR3 is CASSLAGQLNSPLHF. The CDR3, as DNA: TGCGCCAGCAGCTTGGCGGGACAGCTAAATTCACCCCTCCACTTT. This rearrangement joins TRBV5-1 to TRBJ1-6, with 7 bases identical to TRBD1. Germline-derived CDR1 and CDR2 are SGHRS and YFSETQ. Trimming removed 0 bases from V and 7 bases from J; junction bases left unmatched: 4. CDR3 size: 15 residues.

This rearrangement joins TRBV7-9 to TRBJ2-2; tentatively, D is TRBD2 (6 bases). V was pared by 2 bases and J by 5 bases, with 12 bases between. Germline V gives CDR1 SEHNR, CDR2 FQNEAQ (reference sequence). The CDR3 loop spans 15 amino acids. In DNA, the CDR3 is TGTGCCAGCAGCTTACAGGAGCGGGTGACCGGGGAGCTGTTTTTT. Translated, it gives CASSLQERVTGELFF.

V gene TRBV6-5 combines with J gene TRBJ2-7; D may be TRBD2 (6 bases). The CDR3 sequence is 15 residues long. V lost 5 bases and J lost 1, with 15 bases in between. CDR1 MNHEY and CDR2 SVGAGI come from the germline V gene. The CDR3 nucleotides read TGTGCCAGCAGTCGACAGTCTCGGGGGTCCTACGAGCAGTACTTC. Its translation is CASSRQSRGSYEQYF.

This chain joins TRBV11-2 and TRBJ1-6, with no clear D. The CDR3 length is 13 residues. Trimming took off 5 bases at V and 5 bases at J, with 7 bases between the two ends. Germline assignment: CDR1 SGHAT and CDR2 FQNNGV. The CDR3 here is CASSPTNNSPLHF. CDR3 DNA sequence: TGTGCCAGCAGCCCGACAAATAATTCACCCCTCCACTTT. The entire variable domain, with the rest obtained from reference TRBV11-2 and TRBJ1-6, is as follows: EAGVAQSPRYKIIEKRQSVAFWCNPISGHATLYWYQQILGQGPKLLIQFQNNGVVDDSQLPKDRFSAERLKGVDSTLKIQPAKLEDSAVYLCASSPTNNSPLHFGNGTRLTVT.

This clone was recorded once. The chain employs TRBV3-1 (or the pseudogene TRBV3-2) and TRBJ2-1; TRBD1 matches at 8 bases. This CDR3 has 12 amino acids. The V segment lost 5 bases and the J segment 10 bases; nucleotides outside the gene matches: 4. Germline assignment: CDR1 LGHDT and CDR2 YNNKEL (reference sequence). DNA of the CDR3: TGTGCCAGCAGCTCAGGGGGCAAAGAGCAGTTCTTC. Translated, it gives CASSSGGKEQFF.

The CDR3 protein is CASTAWGENTGELFF. The CDR3 nucleotides are TGTGCCAGTACCGCTTGGGGGGAGAACACCGGGGAGCTGTTTTTT. The chain uses TRBV19 and TRBJ2-2, with a tentative D call TRBD2 (6 bases). Germline CDR1 LNHDA, CDR2 SQIVND (reference sequence). The CDR3 loop spans 15 amino acids. The V end lost 7 bases, the J end lost 1 base, and 13 bases lay between the germline ends.

The chain links TRBV4-1 to TRBJ2-4, with 9 bases fitting TRBD2. From germline, CDR1 is MGHRA and CDR2 YSYEKL. The CDR3 has 17 residues. V lost 1 base and J lost 7; bases outside the gene matches: 11. CDR3: CASSQGSGASGVNIQYF. CDR3 DNA: TGCGCCAGCAGCCAAGGAAGCGGGGCTAGCGGGGTCAACATTCAGTACTTC.

This chain links TRBV10-3 with TRBJ2-2, with 9 bases that match TRBD2. Per germline, CDR1 ENHRY and CDR2 SYGVKD. The V segment lost 3 bases and the J segment 3 bases; nucleotides outside the gene matches: 8. The CDR3 totals 17 residues. CDR3 DNA sequence: TGTGCCATCAGTGAATCTAGCGGGAAAGGCTACACCGGGGAGCTGTTTTTT. It translates to CAISESSGKGYTGELFF.

In DNA, the CDR3 is TGCGCCAGCCGCAAGGAGGGAAACACCGGGGAGCTGTTTTTT. Translating gives CASRKEGNTGELFF. The V gene is TRBV23-1, the J gene TRBJ2-2; D is perhaps TRBD2 (6 bases). TRBV23-1 is flagged as an ORF with uncertain function. The germline V and J ends were trimmed by 8 bases and 2 bases, with 12 bases remaining between them. The CDR3 loop spans 14 amino acids.

This clone was seen just once. The chain carries TRBV30 and TRBJ1-2; TRBD1 aligns across 9 bases. Germline V gene lookup returns CDR1 GTSNPN and CDR2 SVGIG (reference sequence). The CDR3 sequence is 14 residues long. The V gene end was trimmed by 3 bases and the J gene end by 2 bases; junction bases not matched to a gene: 4. CDR3 nucleotide sequence: TGTGCCTGGAGCGGGACAGGGCCCAACTATGGCTACACCTTC. Protein sequence: CAWSGTGPNYGYTF.

The sample holds one count of this clone. The V call is TRBV5-4, the J call TRBJ2-1; no definite D call. From germline, CDR1 is SGHNT and CDR2 YYREEE (reference sequence). Trimming stripped 0 bases from V and 0 bases from J, with 7 bases between. CDR3 length: 15 residues. The CDR3 nucleotides read TGTGCCAGCAGCTTGGCCCCCAGCTCCTACAATGAGCAGTTCTTC. Translated: CASSLAPSSYNEQFF.

This sequence joins TRBV19 and TRBJ1-1; D is perhaps TRBD1 (6 bases). CDR1 LNHDA and CDR2 SQIVND come from the germline V gene (reference sequence). Trimming pared 5 bases from V and 0 bases from J, leaving 13 bases between. The CDR3 contains 15 residues. For the CDR3, the DNA is TGTGCCAGTAGTCCCCACCAGGGGATGAACACTGAAGCTTTCTTT. Its protein is CASSPHQGMNTEAFF.

The V gene is TRBV3-1 (or the pseudogene TRBV3-2), the J gene TRBJ2-7, with 8 positions matching TRBD2. Germline lookup yields CDR1 LGHDT and CDR2 YNNKEL (reference sequence). The CDR3 has 12 amino acids. The ends lost 0 bases at V and 12 bases at J; junction bases unmatched: 4. CDR3 DNA sequence: TGTGCCAGCAGCCAAGAAAGCGGGAGCCCGTACTTC. This gives the protein CASSQESGSPYF.

CDR3 nucleotide sequence: TGCGCCAGCAGCCGCGGAGGGGCCAAGGAGTACGAGCAGTACTTC. Amino acids: CASSRGGAKEYEQYF. This chain uses TRBV5-1 with TRBJ2-7; D possibly corresponds to TRBD2 (6 bases). The CDR3 is 15 amino acids. CDR1 is SGHRS and CDR2 is YFSETQ in the germline V gene. Trimming left V 4 bases short and J 4 bases short, with 18 bases between.

The V and J genes are TRBV11-2 and TRBJ1-4; the match to TRBD1 covers 7 bases. Per the germline V gene, CDR1 is SGHAT and CDR2 is FQNNGV. The CDR3 runs 15 residues. After removal of 7 bases from V and 3 bases from J, the junction contained 8 bases not matched to a gene. Written as DNA, the CDR3 is TGTGCCAGCACCCGGAGGACAGGCTCTAATGAAAAACTGTTTTTT. Amino acid sequence: CASTRRTGSNEKLFF.

The chain uses TRBV19 and TRBJ2-3; D uncertain. Germline V gene sequence: CDR1 LNHDA, CDR2 SQIVND (reference sequence). This CDR3 is built from 16 residues. Trimming stripped 6 bases from V and 0 bases from J, with 16 bases between. The CDR3 protein is CASRSSRSSSTDTQYF. Here the CDR3 DNA reads TGTGCCAGTAGGAGCTCTAGGAGTTCTAGCACAGATACGCAGTATTTT. Full variable domain (rest looked up from reference TRBV19 and TRBJ2-3): DGGITQSPKYLFRKEGQNVTLSCEQNLNHDAMYWYRQDPGQGLRLIYYSQIVNDFQKGDIAEGYSVSREKKESFPLTVTSAQKNPTAFYLCASRSSRSSSTDTQYFGPGTRLTVL.

The chain has TRBV5-4 and TRBJ2-7; D may be TRBD2 (5 bases). Germline V lookup: CDR1 SGHNT, CDR2 YYREEE (reference sequence). The CDR3 is 13 amino acids. Trimming stripped 2 bases from V and 7 bases from J, with 13 bases between. CDR3 bases: TGTGCCAGCAGCTTAGTAGTTCGGGGTGAGCAGTACTTC. It encodes CASSLVVRGEQYF. Filled out from reference TRBV5-4 and TRBJ2-7, the complete variable domain reads ETGVTQSPTHLIKTRGQQVTLRCSSQSGHNTVSWYQQALGQGPQFIFQYYREEENGRGNFPPRFSGLQFPNYSSELNVNALELDDSALYLCASSLVVRGEQYFGPGTRLTVT.